The T cell receptor (beta chain) under discussion was sequenced for a study of blood T cell repertoires in COVID-19. CDR3 size: 13 residues. V gave up 4 bases and J gave up 7 bases; unmatched junction bases: 4. Germline-derived CDR1 and CDR2 are MNHEY and SMNVEV (reference sequence). Sequenced by immunoSEQ multiplex PCR; TCRdb stores in-frame clones only, minus some. The sample carries 90,000 to 110,000 clones, less than 85% recorded once. The sequencing input was peripheral blood. V is TRBV27 and J is TRBJ1-1; 9 nucleotides match TRBD1. The TCR originated in a woman aged 60-75 years with acute or convalescent COVID-19. CDR3 in DNA: TGTGCCAGCAGTTCGACAGGGGGATTTGAAGCTTTCTTT. Protein product: CASSSTGGFEAFF.